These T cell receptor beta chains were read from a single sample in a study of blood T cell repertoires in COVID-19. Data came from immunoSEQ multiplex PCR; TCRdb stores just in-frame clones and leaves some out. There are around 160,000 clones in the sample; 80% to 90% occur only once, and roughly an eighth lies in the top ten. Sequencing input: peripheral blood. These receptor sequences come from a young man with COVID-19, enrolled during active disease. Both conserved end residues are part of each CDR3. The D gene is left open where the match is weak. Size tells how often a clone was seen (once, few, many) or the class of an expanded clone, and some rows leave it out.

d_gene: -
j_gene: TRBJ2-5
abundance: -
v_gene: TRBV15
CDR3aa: CATSSLTGYQETQYF
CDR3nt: TGTGCCACCAGCAGTTTAACAGGGTACCAAGAGACCCAGTACTTC

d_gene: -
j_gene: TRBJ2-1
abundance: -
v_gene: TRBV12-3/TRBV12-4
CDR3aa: CASSLGHFNEQFF
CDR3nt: TGTGCCAGCAGTTTAGGACATTTCAATGAGCAGTTCTTC

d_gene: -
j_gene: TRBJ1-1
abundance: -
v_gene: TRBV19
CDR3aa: CASSIGGSPTEAFF
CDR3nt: TGTGCCAGTAGTATCGGGGGGAGTCCCACTGAAGCTTTCTTT

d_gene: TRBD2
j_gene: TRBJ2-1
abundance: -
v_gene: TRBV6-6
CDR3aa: CASTKTAGGEQFF
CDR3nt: TGTGCCAGCACAAAGACGGCGGGAGGGGAGCAGTTCTTC

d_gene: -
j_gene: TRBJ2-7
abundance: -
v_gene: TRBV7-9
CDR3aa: CASSSPRQRIKDEQYF
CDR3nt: TGTGCCAGCAGCTCACCTCGACAGCGAATTAAGGACGAGCAGTACTTC

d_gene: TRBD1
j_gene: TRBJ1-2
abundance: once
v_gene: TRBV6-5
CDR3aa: CASSSEGTGLIYGYTF
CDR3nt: TGTGCCAGCAGTTCCGAGGGGACAGGGTTAATCTATGGCTACACCTTC

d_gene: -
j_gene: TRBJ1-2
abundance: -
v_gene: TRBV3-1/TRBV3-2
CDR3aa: CASSQYTFNNYGYTF
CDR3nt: TGTGCCAGCAGCCAGTACACCTTCAATAACTATGGCTACACCTTC

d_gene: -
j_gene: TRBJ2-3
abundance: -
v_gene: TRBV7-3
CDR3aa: CASSLVLGSPDTQYF
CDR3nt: TGTGCCAGCAGCTTAGTTCTAGGCTCCCCAGATACGCAGTATTTT

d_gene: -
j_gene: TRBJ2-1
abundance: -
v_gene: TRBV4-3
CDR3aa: CASSQDPGTNNEQFF
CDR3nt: TGCGCCAGCAGCCAAGATCCAGGAACAAACAATGAGCAGTTCTTC

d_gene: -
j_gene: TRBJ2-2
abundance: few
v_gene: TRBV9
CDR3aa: CASSYTGNPGELFF
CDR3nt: TGTGCCAGCAGCTACACAGGGAATCCCGGGGAGCTGTTTTTT

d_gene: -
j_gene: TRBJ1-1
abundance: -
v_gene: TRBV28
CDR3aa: CASSFYKNTEAFF
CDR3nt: TGTGCCAGCAGTTTTTACAAGAACACTGAAGCTTTCTTT

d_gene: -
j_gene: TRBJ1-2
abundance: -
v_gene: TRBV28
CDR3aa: CASHRVLGYYGYTF
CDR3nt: TGTGCCAGCCACAGGGTTCTCGGGTACTATGGCTACACCTTC

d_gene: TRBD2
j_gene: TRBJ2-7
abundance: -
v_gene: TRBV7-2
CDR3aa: CASSFSGRAHEQYF
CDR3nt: TGTGCCAGCAGCTTTAGCGGGAGGGCCCACGAGCAGTACTTC

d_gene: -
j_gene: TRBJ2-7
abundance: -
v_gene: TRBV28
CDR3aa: CASSPTGNYEQYF
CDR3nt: TGTGCCAGCAGTCCTACAGGGAACTACGAGCAGTACTTC

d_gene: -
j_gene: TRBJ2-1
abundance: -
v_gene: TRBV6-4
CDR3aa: CASSDSAESYNEQFF
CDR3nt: TGTGCCAGCAGTGACTCGGCGGAGTCCTACAATGAGCAGTTCTTC

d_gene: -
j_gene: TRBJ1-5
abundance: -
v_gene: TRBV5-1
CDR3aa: CASSYLGGSNQPQHF
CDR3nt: TGCGCCAGCAGCTACCTGGGGGGTAGCAATCAGCCCCAGCATTTT

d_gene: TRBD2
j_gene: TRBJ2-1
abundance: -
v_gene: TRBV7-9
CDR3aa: CASSQLAGGNEQFF
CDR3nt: TGTGCCAGCAGCCAACTAGCGGGAGGAAATGAGCAGTTCTTC

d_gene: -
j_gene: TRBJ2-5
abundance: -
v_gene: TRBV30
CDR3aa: CAWSVSGGQETQYF
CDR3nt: TGTGCCTGGAGTGTGTCTGGCGGACAAGAGACCCAGTACTTC

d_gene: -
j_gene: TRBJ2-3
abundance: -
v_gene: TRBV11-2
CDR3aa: CASSLTRGTQYF
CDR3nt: TGTGCCAGCAGTCTGACCCGAGGTACGCAGTATTTT

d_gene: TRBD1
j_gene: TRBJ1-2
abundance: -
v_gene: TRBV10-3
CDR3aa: CAITPNQDRALYGYTF
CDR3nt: TGTGCCATCACCCCCAACCAGGACAGGGCCCTCTATGGCTACACCTTC

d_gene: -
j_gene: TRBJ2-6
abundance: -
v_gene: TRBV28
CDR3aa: CASASGRGRVPGANVLTF
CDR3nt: TGTGCCAGCGCCTCCGGGAGGGGGCGCGTCCCTGGGGCCAACGTCCTGACTTTC

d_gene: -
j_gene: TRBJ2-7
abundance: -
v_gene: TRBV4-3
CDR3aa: CASSQVVQGPYEQYF
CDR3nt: TGCGCCAGCAGCCAAGTCGTACAGGGTCCCTACGAGCAGTACTTC

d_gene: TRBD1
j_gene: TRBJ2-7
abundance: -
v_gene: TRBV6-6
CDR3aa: CASSGTASYEQYF
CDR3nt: TGTGCCAGCAGCGGGACAGCCTCCTACGAGCAGTACTTC

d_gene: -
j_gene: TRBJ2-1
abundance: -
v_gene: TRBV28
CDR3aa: CASSPPLGLVEEQFF
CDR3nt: TGTGCCAGCAGTCCACCCCTCGGACTGGTTGAAGAGCAGTTCTTC

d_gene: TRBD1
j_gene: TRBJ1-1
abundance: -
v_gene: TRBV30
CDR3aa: CAWSPDRGSPFF
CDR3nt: TGTGCCTGGAGTCCGGACAGGGGGTCGCCTTTCTTT

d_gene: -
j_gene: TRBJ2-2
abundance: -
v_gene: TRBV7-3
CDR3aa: CASSLTRNTGELFF
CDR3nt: TGTGCCAGCAGCTTAACGAGAAACACCGGGGAGCTGTTTTTT

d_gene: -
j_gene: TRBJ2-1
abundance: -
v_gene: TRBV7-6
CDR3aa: CASSLAALEHEQFF
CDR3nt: TGTGCCAGCAGCTTAGCTGCGCTAGAACATGAGCAGTTCTTC

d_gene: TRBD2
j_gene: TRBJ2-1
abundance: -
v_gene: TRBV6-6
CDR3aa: CASSYSASGSDEQFF
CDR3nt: TGTGCCAGCAGTTACTCGGCTAGCGGGAGCGATGAGCAGTTCTTC

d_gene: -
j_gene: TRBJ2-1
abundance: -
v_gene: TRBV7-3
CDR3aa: CASSLNRFRGTNEQFF
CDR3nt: TGTGCCAGCAGCTTAAATCGTTTCCGGGGAACCAATGAGCAGTTCTTC

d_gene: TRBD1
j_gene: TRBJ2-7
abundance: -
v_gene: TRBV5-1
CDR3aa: CASSRDRGRAYEQYF
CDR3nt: TGCGCCAGCAGCCGGGACAGGGGGCGGGCCTACGAGCAGTACTTC

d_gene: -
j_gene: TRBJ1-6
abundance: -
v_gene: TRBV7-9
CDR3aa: CASSRTYNSPLHF
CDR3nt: TGTGCCAGCAGCCGAACATATAATTCACCCCTCCACTTT

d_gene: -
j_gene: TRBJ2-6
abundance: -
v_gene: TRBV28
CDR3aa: CASSPLRLAGANVLTF
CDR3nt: TGTGCCAGCAGTCCCCTCCGACTAGCTGGGGCCAACGTCCTGACTTTC

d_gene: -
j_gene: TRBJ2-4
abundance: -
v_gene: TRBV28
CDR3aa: CASSSIPGDIQYF
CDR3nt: TGTGCCAGCAGTTCTATACCCGGGGACATTCAGTACTTC

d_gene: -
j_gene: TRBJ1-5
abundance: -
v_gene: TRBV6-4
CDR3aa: CASSDGENQPQHF
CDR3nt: TGTGCCAGCAGTGACGGGGAGAATCAGCCCCAGCATTTT

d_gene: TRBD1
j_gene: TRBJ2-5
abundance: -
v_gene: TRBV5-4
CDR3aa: CASSQEETGDIETQYF
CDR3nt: TGTGCCAGCAGCCAGGAAGAGACAGGGGACATTGAGACCCAGTACTTC

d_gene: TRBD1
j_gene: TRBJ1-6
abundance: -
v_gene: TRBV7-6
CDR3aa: CASSLGTGQHNSPLHF
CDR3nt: TGTGCCAGCAGCCTCGGAACGGGACAGCATAATTCACCCCTCCACTTT

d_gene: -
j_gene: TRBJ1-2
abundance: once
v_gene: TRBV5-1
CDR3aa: CASSLGSLGDGYTF
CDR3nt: TGCGCCAGCAGCTTGGGCAGCCTCGGGGATGGCTACACCTTC

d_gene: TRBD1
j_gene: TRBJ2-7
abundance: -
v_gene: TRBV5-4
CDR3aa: CASSSLTGQGPHEQYF
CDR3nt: TGTGCCAGCAGCTCGTTGACGGGACAGGGTCCCCACGAGCAGTACTTC

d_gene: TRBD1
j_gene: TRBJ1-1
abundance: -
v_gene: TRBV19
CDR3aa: CASSLGTAGTEAFF
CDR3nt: TGTGCCAGTAGTCTTGGGACAGCAGGGACTGAAGCTTTCTTT

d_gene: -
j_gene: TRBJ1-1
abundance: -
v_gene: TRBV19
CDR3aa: CASSISAGNTEAFF
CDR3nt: TGTGCCAGTAGTATTTCGGCGGGGAACACTGAAGCTTTCTTT

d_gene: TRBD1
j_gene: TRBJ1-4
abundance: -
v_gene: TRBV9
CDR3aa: CASSDGQGGQEKLFF
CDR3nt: TGTGCCAGCAGCGACGGACAGGGAGGTCAGGAAAAACTGTTTTTT

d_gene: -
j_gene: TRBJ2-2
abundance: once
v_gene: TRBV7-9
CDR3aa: CASNSLGGINTGELFF
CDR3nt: TGTGCCAGCAACAGCTTGGGCGGGATAAACACCGGGGAGCTGTTTTTT

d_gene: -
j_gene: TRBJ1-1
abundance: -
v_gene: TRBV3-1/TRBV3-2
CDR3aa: CASSPVGRPGNTEAFF
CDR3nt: TGTGCCAGCAGCCCGGTGGGCAGGCCTGGGAACACTGAAGCTTTCTTT

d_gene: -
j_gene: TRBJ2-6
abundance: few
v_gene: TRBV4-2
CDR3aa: CASSQDQNSGANVLTF
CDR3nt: TGTGCCAGCAGCCAAGATCAAAACTCTGGGGCCAACGTCCTGACTTTC